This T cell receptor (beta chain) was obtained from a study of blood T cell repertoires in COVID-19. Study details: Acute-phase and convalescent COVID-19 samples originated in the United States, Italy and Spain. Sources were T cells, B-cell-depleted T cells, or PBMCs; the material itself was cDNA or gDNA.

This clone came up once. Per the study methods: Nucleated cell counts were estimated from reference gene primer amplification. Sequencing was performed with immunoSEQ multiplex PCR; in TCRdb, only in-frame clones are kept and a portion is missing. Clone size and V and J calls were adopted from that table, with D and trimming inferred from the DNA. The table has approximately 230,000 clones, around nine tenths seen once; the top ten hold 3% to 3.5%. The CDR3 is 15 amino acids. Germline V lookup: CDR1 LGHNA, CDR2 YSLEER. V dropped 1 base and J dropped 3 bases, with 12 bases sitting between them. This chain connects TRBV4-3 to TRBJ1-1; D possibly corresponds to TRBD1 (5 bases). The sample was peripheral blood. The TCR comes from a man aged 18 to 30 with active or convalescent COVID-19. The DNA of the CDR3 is TGCGCCAGCAGCCAAGCGGAGGGAGGGGACACTGAAGCTTTCTTT. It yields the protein CASSQAEGGDTEAFF.